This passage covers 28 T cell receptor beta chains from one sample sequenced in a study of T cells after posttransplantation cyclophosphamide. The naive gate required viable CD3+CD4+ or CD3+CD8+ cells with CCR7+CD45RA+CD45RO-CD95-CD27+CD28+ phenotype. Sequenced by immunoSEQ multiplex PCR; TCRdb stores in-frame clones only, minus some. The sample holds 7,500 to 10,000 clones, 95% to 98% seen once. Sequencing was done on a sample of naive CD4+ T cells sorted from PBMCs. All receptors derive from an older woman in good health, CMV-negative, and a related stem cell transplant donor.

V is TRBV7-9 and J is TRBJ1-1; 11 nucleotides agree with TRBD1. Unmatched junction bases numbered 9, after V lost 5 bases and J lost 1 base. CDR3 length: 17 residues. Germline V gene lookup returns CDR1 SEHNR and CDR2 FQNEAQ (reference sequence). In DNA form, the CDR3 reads TGTGCCAGCAGCCCTCGGACAGGGGGCGATGGGAACACTGAAGCTTTCTTT. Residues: CASSPRTGGDGNTEAFF.

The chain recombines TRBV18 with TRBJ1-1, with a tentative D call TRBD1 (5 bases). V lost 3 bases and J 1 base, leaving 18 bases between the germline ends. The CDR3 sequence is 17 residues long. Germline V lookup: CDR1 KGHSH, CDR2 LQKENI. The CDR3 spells CASSPPRSGTRNTEAFF. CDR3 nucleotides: TGTGCCAGCTCACCCCCGCGATCCGGGACTAGGAACACTGAAGCTTTCTTT.

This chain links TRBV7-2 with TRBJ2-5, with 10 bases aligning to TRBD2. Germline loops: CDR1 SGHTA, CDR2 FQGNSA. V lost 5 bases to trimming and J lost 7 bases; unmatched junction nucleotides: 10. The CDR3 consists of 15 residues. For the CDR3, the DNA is TGTGCCAGCAGCCCAGAGCGGGAGGGCCTAGGGACCCAGTACTTC. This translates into CASSPEREGLGTQYF.

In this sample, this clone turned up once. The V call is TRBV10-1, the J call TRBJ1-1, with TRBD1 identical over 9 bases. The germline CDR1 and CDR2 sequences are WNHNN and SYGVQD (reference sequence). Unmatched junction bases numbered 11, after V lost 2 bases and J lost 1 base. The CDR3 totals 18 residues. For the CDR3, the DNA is TGCGCCAGCAGTGAGAGGAAAGGACAGGGGAAGGCGAACACTGAAGCTTTCTTT. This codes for CASSERKGQGKANTEAFF.

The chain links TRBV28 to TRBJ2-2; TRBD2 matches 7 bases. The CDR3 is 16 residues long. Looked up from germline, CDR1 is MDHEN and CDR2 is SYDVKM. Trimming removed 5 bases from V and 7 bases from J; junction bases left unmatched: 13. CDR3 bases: TGTGCCAGCAGTCCCCCAGCGGGAATGGGGCACGGGGAGCTGTTTTTT. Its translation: CASSPPAGMGHGELFF.

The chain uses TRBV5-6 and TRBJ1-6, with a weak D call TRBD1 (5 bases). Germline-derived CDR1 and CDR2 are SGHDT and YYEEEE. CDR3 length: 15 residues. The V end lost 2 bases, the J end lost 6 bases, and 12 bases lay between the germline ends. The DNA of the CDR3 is TGTGCCAGCAGCTTTTCCCAGGGCGGTAATTCACCCCTCCACTTT. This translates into CASSFSQGGNSPLHF.

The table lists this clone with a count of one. The CDR3 nucleotides read TGTGCCAGCAGGCCAGACAGGGTGAAGGGACTGTTTTTT. Encoded protein: CASRPDRVKGLFF. The chain links TRBV2 to TRBJ1-4; 7 nucleotides agree with TRBD1. Germline CDR1 reads SNHLY; CDR2 reads FYNNEI. CDR3 size: 13 residues. Trimming took 6 bases from V and 13 from J; bases not matched to a gene: 11.

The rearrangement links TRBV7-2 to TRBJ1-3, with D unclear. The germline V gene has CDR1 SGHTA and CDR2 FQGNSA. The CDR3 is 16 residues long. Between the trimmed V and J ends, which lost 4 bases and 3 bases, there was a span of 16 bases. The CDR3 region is CASSSLTYSIGNTIYF. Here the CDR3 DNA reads TGTGCCAGCAGCTCCCTAACCTATTCTATTGGAAACACCATATATTTT.

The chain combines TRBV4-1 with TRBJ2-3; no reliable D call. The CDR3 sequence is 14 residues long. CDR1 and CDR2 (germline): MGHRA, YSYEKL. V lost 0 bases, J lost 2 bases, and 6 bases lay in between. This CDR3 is CASSQEATTDTQYF. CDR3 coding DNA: TGCGCCAGCAGCCAAGAGGCCACCACAGATACGCAGTATTTT.

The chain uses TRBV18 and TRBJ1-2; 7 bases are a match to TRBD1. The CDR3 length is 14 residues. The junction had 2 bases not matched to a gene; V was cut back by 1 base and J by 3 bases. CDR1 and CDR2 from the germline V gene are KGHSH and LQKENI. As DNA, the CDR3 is TGTGCCAGCTCACCACGGGACAGAGACTATGGCTACACCTTC. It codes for CASSPRDRDYGYTF.

CDR3 in DNA: TGTGCCAGTAGTATTTTGCCAGTATATAATTCACCCCTCCACTTT. This encodes CASSILPVYNSPLHF. This chain uses TRBV19 with TRBJ1-6; D is unclear. Trimming shortened V by 3 bases and J by 4 bases, and 10 bases separated the two germline ends. The CDR3 spans 15 residues. Germline CDR1 is LNHDA and CDR2 is SQIVND (reference sequence). The full variable domain, completed using reference TRBV19 and TRBJ1-6, is DGGITQSPKYLFRKEGQNVTLSCEQNLNHDAMYWYRQDPGQGLRLIYYSQIVNDFQKGDIAEGYSVSREKKESFPLTVTSAQKNPTAFYLCASSILPVYNSPLHFGNGTRLTVT.

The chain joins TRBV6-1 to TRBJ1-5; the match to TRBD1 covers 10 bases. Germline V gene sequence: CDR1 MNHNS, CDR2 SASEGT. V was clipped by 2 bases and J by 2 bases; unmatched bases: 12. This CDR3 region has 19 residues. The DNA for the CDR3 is TGTGCCAGCAGTGAAAAGACAGGGGGCCAAAGTGCCGGCAATCAGCCCCAGCATTTT. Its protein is CASSEKTGGQSAGNQPQHF.

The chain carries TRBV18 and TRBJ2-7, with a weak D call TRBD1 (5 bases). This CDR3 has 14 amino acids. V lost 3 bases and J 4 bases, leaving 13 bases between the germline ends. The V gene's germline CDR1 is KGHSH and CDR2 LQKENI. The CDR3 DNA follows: TGTGCCAGCTCACCGGGGCAGGGATTATACGAGCAGTACTTC. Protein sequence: CASSPGQGLYEQYF.

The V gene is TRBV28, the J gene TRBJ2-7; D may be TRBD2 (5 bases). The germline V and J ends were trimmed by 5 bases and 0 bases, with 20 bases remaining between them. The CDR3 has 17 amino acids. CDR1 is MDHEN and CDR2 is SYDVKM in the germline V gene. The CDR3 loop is CASSPTPGSGFSYEQYF. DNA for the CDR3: TGTGCCAGCAGTCCAACCCCGGGGTCAGGATTCTCCTACGAGCAGTACTTC.

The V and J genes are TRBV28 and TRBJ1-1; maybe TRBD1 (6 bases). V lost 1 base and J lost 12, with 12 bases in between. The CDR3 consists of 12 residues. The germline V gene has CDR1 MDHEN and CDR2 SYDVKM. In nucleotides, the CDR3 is TGTGCCAGCAGTTTATCCCGACAGGTACCTTTCTTT. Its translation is CASSLSRQVPFF.

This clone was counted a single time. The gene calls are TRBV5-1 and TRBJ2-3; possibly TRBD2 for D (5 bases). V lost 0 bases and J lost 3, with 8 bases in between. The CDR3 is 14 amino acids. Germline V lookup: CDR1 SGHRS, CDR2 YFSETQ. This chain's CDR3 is CASSLVLATDTQYF. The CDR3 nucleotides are TGCGCCAGCAGCTTGGTGCTAGCAACAGATACGCAGTATTTT.

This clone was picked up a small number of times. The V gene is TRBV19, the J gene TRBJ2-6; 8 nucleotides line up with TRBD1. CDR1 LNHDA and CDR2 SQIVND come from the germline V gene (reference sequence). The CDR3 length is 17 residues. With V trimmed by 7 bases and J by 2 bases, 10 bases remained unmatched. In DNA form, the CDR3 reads TGTGCCAGTACCTCAAGGACAGGGCTCCCTGGGGCCAACGTCCTGACTTTC. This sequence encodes CASTSRTGLPGANVLTF.

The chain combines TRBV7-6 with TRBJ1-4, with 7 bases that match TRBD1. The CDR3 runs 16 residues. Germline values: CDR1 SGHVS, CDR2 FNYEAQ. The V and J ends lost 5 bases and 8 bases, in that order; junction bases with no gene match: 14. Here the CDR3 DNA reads TGTGCCAGCAGCCCCCGTGTCTCCAGGGGGAAAGAAAAACTGTTTTTT. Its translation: CASSPRVSRGKEKLFF.

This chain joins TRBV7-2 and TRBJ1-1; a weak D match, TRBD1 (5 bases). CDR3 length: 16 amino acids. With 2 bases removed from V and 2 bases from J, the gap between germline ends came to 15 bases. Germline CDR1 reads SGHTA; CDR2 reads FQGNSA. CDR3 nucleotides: TGTGCCAGCAGCTTACTCGGGAGGGGTCTTAACACTGAAGCTTTCTTT. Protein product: CASSLLGRGLNTEAFF.

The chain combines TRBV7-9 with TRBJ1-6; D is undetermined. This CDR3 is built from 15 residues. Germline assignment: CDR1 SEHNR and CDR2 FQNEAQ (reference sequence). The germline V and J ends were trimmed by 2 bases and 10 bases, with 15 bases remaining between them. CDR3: CASSLSRSVGSPLHF. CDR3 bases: TGTGCCAGCAGCTTATCGAGGTCGGTCGGGTCACCCCTCCACTTT.

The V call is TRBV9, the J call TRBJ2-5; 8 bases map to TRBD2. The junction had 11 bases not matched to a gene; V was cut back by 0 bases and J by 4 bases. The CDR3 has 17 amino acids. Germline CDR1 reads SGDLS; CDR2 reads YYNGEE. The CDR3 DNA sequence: TGTGCCAGCAGCGTAGCGAGTTATCCGGGAGGGAGAGAGACCCAGTACTTC. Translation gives CASSVASYPGGRETQYF.

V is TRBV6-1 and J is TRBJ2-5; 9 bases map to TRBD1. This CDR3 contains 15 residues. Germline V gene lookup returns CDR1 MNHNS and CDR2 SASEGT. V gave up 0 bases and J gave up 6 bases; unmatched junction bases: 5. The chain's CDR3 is CASSEAEGTGQTQYF. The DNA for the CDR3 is TGTGCCAGCAGTGAAGCGGAGGGGACAGGGCAGACCCAGTACTTC.

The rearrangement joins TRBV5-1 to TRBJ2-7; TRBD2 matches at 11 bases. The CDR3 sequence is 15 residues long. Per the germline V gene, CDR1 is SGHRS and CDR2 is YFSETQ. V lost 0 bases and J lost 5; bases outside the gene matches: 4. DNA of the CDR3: TGCGCCAGCAGCTTGGAACTAGCGGGAGACCACGAGCAGTACTTC. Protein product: CASSLELAGDHEQYF.

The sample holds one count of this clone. The CDR3 DNA sequence: TGTGCCAGCAGCTTTAGCGGGGGTGTTTTCAATGAGCAGTTCTTC. Its translation is CASSFSGGVFNEQFF. The V call is TRBV11-1, the J call TRBJ2-1, with 9 bases that match TRBD2. The CDR3 spans 15 residues. The germline V gene has CDR1 SGHAT and CDR2 FQDESV (reference sequence). The V segment lost 3 bases and the J segment 6 bases; nucleotides outside the gene matches: 6.

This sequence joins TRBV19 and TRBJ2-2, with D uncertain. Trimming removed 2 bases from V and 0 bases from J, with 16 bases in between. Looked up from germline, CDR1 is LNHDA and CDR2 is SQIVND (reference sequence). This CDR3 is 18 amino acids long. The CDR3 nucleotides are TGTGCCAGTAGTATATTGCCCCCGCGTTCTGCGAACACCGGGGAGCTGTTTTTT. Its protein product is CASSILPPRSANTGELFF.

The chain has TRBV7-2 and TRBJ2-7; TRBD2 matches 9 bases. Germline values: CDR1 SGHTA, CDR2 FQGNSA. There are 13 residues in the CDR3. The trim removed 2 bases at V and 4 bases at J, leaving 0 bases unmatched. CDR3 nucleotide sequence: TGTGCCAGCAGCTTAACTAGCGGGTACGAGCAGTACTTC. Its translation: CASSLTSGYEQYF.

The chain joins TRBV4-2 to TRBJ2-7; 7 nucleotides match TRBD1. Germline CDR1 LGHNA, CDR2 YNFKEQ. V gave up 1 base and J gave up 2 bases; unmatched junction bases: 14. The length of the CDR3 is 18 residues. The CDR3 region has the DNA TGTGCCAGCAGCCAAGTAGGGGGCGGCTTTGGGCGGACCTACGAGCAGTACTTC. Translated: CASSQVGGGFGRTYEQYF.

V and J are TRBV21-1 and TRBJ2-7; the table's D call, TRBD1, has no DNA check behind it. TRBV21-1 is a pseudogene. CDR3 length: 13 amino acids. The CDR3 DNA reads TGTGCCAGCAGCCGGACACGGCCCTACGAGCAGTACTTC. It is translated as CASSRTRPYEQYF.